The 15 T cell receptor beta chains given below trace back to one sample, sequenced in a study of graft-versus-host responses after intestinal transplantation. Their antigens are not known. Assay used: immunoSEQ multiplex PCR; TCRdb lists only in-frame clones, some missing. The sample shows over 85,000 clones, approximately 92% of them seen only once. Source: unstimulated CD8+ T cells sorted from spleen or lymph node cells, taken before intestinal transplant. These receptor sequences come from a human donor who received an intestinal transplant.

The V and J genes are TRBV9 and TRBJ2-5; no definite D call. Matching the DNA end better, TRBJ2-7 makes the J call doubtful. The CDR3 is 14 amino acids. Germline CDR1 SGDLS, CDR2 YYNGEE. The CDR3 bases are TGTGCCAGCAGCGTAGACTCTCTCTCCTACGAGCAGTACTTC. Translating gives CASSVDSLSYEQYF.

A few counts support this clone. V gene TRBV6-5 combines with J gene TRBJ1-2; 7 positions match TRBD1. The CDR3 totals 11 residues. Per the germline V gene, CDR1 is MNHEY and CDR2 is SVGAGI. The ends lost 5 bases at V and 8 bases at J; junction bases unmatched: 2. The CDR3 DNA sequence: TGTGCCAGCAGTGAGGGGGCGGGCTACACCTTC. It yields the protein CASSEGAGYTF.

V is TRBV10-2 and J is TRBJ1-1; perhaps TRBD1 as D (6 bases). The CDR3 is 13 residues long. Germline loops: CDR1 WSHSY, CDR2 SAAADI. Trimming shortened V by 6 bases and J by 8 bases, and 16 bases separated the two germline ends. CDR3 sequence reads: CASSIGGGPEAFF. The CDR3 region has the DNA TGCGCCAGCAGCATTGGGGGGGGCCCAGAAGCTTTCTTT.

V gene TRBV5-4 combines with J gene TRBJ2-7; 7 nucleotides match TRBD1. V dropped 3 bases and J dropped 2; count of bases not matched to a gene: 5. This CDR3 comprises 14 residues. CDR1 is SGHNT and CDR2 is YYREEE in the germline V gene (reference sequence). As DNA, the CDR3 is TGTGCCAGCAGCTCGACAGGGCAGACCTACGAGCAGTACTTC. Translated, it gives CASSSTGQTYEQYF.

The J gene is TRBJ1-4, the V gene TRBV6-1, with 8 bases fitting TRBD1. The CDR3 length is 16 residues. Looked up from germline, CDR1 is MNHNS and CDR2 is SASEGT. Trimming cost V 1 base and J 1 base; bases outside gene matches: 2. CDR3 in amino acids: CASSEGTGLTNEKLFF. In nucleotides, the CDR3 is TGTGCCAGCAGTGAAGGGACAGGGCTAACTAATGAAAAACTGTTTTTT.

The genes are TRBV28 and TRBJ2-7, with D possibly called TRBD1 or TRBD2 (7 bases each). CDR1 and CDR2 from the germline V gene are MDHEN and SYDVKM. This CDR3 has 15 amino acids. V gave up 6 bases and J gave up 1 base, with 16 bases separating them. CDR3 loop: CASREWEGASYEQYF. Here the CDR3 DNA reads TGTGCCAGCAGGGAATGGGAGGGGGCATCCTACGAGCAGTACTTC.

CDR3 coding DNA: TGTGCCAGCAGGCAAAGACTGCGTGAGGAGCAGTACTTC. Amino acids: CASRQRLREEQYF. The chain carries TRBV6-1 and TRBJ2-7; D is unclear. There are 13 residues in the CDR3. Deletions cut 6 bases from V and 7 bases from J, with 16 bases between. CDR1 and CDR2 (germline): MNHNS, SASEGT.

The V gene is TRBV7-6, the J gene TRBJ2-3, with D unresolved. Deletions cut 2 bases from V and 5 bases from J, with 5 bases between. The germline V gene has CDR1 SGHVS and CDR2 FNYEAQ. CDR3 length: 12 amino acids. The CDR3 loop is CASSLNEDTQYF. The CDR3, as DNA: TGTGCCAGCAGCTTAAATGAAGATACGCAGTATTTT.

The chain links TRBV30 to TRBJ2-7; D may be TRBD2 (5 bases). The CDR3 is 12 residues long. Germline CDR1 reads GTSNPN; CDR2 reads SVGIG (reference sequence). The V gene lost 5 bases and the J gene lost 7 bases, with 15 bases spanning the gap. The CDR3 DNA reads TGTGCCTGGGCCTCGAGAGAGCGGGAGCAGTACTTC. Translating gives CAWASREREQYF.

V usage is TRBV19 and J usage is TRBJ2-2; the D is unclear. Germline V gene data show CDR1 as LNHDA and CDR2 as SQIVND (reference sequence). The CDR3 covers 13 residues. V was cut by 4 bases and J by 1 base, with 4 bases left in between. CDR3 nucleotide sequence: TGTGCCAGTAGTAAGGTGAACACCGGGGAGCTGTTTTTT. It is translated as CASSKVNTGELFF. Combining the CDR3 with reference TRBV19 and TRBJ2-2 gives the whole variable domain DGGITQSPKYLFRKEGQNVTLSCEQNLNHDAMYWYRQDPGQGLRLIYYSQIVNDFQKGDIAEGYSVSREKKESFPLTVTSAQKNPTAFYLCASSKVNTGELFFGEGSRLTVL.

This clone was picked up one time. V and J are TRBV7-9 and TRBJ2-4; D not certain. The CDR3 has 17 residues. CDR1 and CDR2 (germline): SEHNR, FQNEAQ (reference sequence). V lost 4 bases to trimming and J lost 1 base, with 17 bases between them. In DNA form, the CDR3 reads TGTGCCAGCAGCTCCTCGAACCTGGCGTCGGCCAAAAACATTCAGTACTTC. This gives the protein CASSSSNLASAKNIQYF.

This clone was observed a handful of times. One end of the junction fails to match germline, which may point to a read error. The genes are TRBV7-7 and TRBJ2-7; D could derive from TRBD1 or TRBD2 (5 bases each). Germline assignment: CDR1 SSHAT and CDR2 FNYEAQ (reference sequence). The CDR3 length is 13 residues. CDR3 amino acids: CASSLGRVHEQYF. CDR3 nucleotides: TGTGCTAGCAGCTTGGGACGTGTTCACGAGCAGTACTTC.

The V call is TRBV11-2, the J call TRBJ2-7, with 7 bases that match TRBD1. The CDR3 is 13 amino acids. Per the germline V gene, CDR1 is SGHAT and CDR2 is FQNNGV. The J segment lost 2 bases and the V segment lost 3 bases, leaving 1 base of the junction unmatched. The CDR3 sequence is CASSFGTAYEQYF. DNA of the CDR3: TGTGCCAGCAGCTTCGGGACAGCCTACGAGCAGTACTTC.

The chain employs TRBV9 and TRBJ2-1; TRBD1 matches at 11 bases. The CDR3 has 20 residues. The trim removed 4 bases at V and 4 bases at J, leaving 19 bases unmatched. Per the germline V gene, CDR1 is SGDLS and CDR2 is YYNGEE. CDR3 DNA: TGTGCCAGCAGCCCTGGGACAGGGGGTGTGCGTGGAGCGGGGTACAATGAGCAGTTCTTC. Its translation is CASSPGTGGVRGAGYNEQFF.

The V call is TRBV5-1, the J call TRBJ1-5; 8 positions match TRBD1. The germline V gene encodes CDR1 SGHRS and CDR2 YFSETQ. The CDR3 runs to 14 residues. V lost 0 bases and J lost 6; bases outside the gene matches: 2. This CDR3 is CASSLAGGSQPQHF. In nucleotides, the CDR3 is TGCGCCAGCAGCTTGGCAGGGGGCAGTCAGCCCCAGCATTTT. The full variable domain, rest sourced from reference TRBV5-1 and TRBJ1-5, is KAGVTQTPRYLIKTRGQQVTLSCSPISGHRSVSWYQQTPGQGLQFLFEYFSETQRNKGNFPGRFSGRQFSNSRSEMNVSTLELGDSALYLCASSLAGGSQPQHFGDGTRLSIL.